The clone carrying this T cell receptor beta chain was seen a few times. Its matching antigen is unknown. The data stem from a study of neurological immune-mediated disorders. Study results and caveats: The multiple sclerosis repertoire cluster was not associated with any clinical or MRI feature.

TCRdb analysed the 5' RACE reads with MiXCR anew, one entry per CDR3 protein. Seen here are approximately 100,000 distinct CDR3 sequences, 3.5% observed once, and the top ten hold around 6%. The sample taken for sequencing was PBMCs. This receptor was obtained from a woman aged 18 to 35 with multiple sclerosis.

DNA of the CDR3: TGTGCCAGCAGCGTCGAGGGGGCAGGAGGGACCCAGTACTTC. The encoded protein is CASSVEGAGGTQYF. The chain joins TRBV9 to TRBJ2-5; 7 positions match TRBD1. V was clipped by 2 bases and J by 7 bases; unmatched bases: 8. The CDR3 contains 14 residues. The germline V gene has CDR1 SGDLS and CDR2 YYNGEE.